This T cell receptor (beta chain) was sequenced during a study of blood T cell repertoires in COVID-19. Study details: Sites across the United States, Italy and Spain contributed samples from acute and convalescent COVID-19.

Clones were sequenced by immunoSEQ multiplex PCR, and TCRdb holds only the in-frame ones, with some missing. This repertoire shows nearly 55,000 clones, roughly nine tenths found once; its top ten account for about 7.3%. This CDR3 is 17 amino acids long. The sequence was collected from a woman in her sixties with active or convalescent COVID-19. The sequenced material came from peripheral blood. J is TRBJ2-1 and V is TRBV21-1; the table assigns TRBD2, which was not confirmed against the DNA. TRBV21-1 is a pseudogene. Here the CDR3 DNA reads TGTGCCAGCAGCAAAGAAGCGGGGCTGCTTCCCTACAATGAGCAGTTCTTC. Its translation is CASSKEAGLLPYNEQFF.